This T cell receptor (beta chain) comes out of a study of blood T cell repertoires in COVID-19. Some clones are missing from TCRdb's copy, which holds only in-frame ones; the method was immunoSEQ multiplex PCR. The table lists 130,000 or so clones, over 75% of them singletons, with about 3.9% in the top ten. The sample taken for sequencing was peripheral blood. The receptor's source is a man aged 55 to 70 with acute or convalescent COVID-19.

The CDR3 coding sequence is TGTGCCAGTAGTATTGGGCCAGATAATTCACCCCTCCACTTT. Residues: CASSIGPDNSPLHF. The chain carries TRBV19 and TRBJ1-6; D unresolved. Germline CDR1 and CDR2: LNHDA and SQIVND (reference sequence). The germline V and J ends were trimmed by 3 bases and 5 bases, with 8 bases remaining between them. The CDR3 is 14 residues long.